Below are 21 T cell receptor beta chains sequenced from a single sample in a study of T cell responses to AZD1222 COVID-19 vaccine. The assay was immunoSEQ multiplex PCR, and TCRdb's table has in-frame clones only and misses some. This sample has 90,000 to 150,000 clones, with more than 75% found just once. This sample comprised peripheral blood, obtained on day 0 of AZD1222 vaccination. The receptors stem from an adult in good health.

The CDR3 loop reads CASRGPAKGRNEQFF. CDR3 nucleotide sequence: TGTGCCAGTAGGGGTCCGGCGAAGGGGCGGAATGAGCAGTTCTTC. The J gene is TRBJ2-1, the V gene TRBV19, with D possibly matching TRBD1 (5 bases). Trimming cost V 6 bases and J 7 bases, with 19 bases left between them. The CDR3 spans 15 residues. CDR1 is LNHDA, CDR2 SQIVND, per germline (reference sequence).

The CDR3, as DNA: TGCGCCAGCAGCCAAGTTGGGTCTACTAACTATGGCTACACCTTC. This encodes CASSQVGSTNYGYTF. The genes are TRBV4-3 and TRBJ1-2; the D is unclear. V was cut by 1 base and J by 0 bases, with 9 bases left in between. The CDR3 covers 15 residues. CDR1 is LGHNA and CDR2 is YSLEER in the germline V gene.

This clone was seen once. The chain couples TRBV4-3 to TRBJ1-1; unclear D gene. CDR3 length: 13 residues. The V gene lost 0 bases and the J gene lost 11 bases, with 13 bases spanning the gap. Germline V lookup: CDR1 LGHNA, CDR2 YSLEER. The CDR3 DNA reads TGCGCCAGCAGCCAAGAATCTGGAATCGGCGCTTTCTTT. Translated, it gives CASSQESGIGAFF.

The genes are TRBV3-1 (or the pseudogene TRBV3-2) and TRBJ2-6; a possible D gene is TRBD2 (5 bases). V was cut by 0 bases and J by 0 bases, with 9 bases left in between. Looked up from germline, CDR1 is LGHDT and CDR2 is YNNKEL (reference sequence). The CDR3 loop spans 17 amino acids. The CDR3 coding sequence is TGTGCCAGCAGCCAAGATCTCGGGGACTCTGGGGCCAACGTCCTGACTTTC. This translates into CASSQDLGDSGANVLTF.

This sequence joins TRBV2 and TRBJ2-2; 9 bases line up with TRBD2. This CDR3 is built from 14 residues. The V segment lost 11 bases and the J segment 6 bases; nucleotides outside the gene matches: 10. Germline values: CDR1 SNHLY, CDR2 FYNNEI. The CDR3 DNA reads TGTGCCGGGTCGCGGCGGGGGGGCGCCGGGGAGCTGTTTTTT. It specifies CAGSRRGGAGELFF.

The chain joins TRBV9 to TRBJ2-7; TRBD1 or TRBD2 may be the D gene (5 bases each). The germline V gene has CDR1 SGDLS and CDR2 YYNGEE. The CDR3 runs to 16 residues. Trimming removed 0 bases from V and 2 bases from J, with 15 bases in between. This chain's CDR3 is CASSVAPGTYTYEQYF. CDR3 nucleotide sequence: TGTGCCAGCAGCGTAGCCCCCGGGACGTACACCTACGAGCAGTACTTC.

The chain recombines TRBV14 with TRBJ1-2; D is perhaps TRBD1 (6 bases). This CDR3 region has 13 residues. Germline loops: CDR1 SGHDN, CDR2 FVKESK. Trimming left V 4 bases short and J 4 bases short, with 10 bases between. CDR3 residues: CASSRGGSYGYTF. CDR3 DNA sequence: TGTGCCAGCAGCCGAGGGGGGTCCTATGGCTACACCTTC.

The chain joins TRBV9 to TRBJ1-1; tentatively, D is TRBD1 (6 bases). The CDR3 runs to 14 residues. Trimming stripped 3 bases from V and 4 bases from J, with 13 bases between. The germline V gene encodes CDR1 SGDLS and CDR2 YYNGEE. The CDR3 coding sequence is TGTGCCAGCAGCGGTACAGGGTATATCACTGAAGCTTTCTTT. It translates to CASSGTGYITEAFF.

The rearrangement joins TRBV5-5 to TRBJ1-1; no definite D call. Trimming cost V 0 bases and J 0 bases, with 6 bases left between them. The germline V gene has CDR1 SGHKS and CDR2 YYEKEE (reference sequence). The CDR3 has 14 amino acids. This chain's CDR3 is CASSLGRLNTEAFF. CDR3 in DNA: TGTGCCAGCAGCTTGGGACGGCTGAACACTGAAGCTTTCTTT.

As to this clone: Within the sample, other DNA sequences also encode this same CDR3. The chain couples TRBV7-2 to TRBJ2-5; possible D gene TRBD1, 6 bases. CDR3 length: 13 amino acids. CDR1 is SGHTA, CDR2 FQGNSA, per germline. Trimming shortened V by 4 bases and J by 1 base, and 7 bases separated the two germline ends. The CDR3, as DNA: TGTGCCAGCAGCTACAGGGTCCAAGAGACCCAGTACTTC. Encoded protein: CASSYRVQETQYF.

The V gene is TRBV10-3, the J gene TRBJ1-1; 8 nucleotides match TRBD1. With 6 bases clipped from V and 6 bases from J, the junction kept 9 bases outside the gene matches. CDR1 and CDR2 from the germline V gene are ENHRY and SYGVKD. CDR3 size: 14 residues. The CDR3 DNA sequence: TGTGCCATCAGGGAGACAGGGGATTTCGCTGAAGCTTTCTTT. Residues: CAIRETGDFAEAFF.

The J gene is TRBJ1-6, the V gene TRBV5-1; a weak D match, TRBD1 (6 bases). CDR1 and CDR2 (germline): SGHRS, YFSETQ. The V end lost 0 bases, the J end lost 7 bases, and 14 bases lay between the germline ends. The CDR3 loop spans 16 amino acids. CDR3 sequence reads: CASSLATGLLNSPLHF. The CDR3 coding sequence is TGCGCCAGCAGCTTGGCTACAGGGCTATTGAATTCACCCCTCCACTTT.

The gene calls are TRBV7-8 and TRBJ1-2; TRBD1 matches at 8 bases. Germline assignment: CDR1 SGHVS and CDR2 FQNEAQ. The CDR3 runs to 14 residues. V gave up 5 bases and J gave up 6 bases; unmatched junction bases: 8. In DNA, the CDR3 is TGTGCCAGCAGCCCCCGGACAGGGCGAGATGGCTACACCTTC. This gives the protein CASSPRTGRDGYTF. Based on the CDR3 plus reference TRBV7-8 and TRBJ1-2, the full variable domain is GAGVSQSPRYKVAKRGQDVALRCDPISGHVSLFWYQQALGQGPEFLTYFQNEAQLDKSGLPSDRFFAERPEGSVSTLKIQRTQQEDSAVYLCASSPRTGRDGYTFGSGTRLTVV.

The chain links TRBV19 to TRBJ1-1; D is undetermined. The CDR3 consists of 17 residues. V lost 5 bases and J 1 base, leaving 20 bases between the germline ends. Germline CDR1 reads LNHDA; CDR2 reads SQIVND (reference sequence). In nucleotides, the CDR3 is TGTGCCAGTAGTGGTAACTGGCCCTCCTGGGGGAACACTGAAGCTTTCTTT. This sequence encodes CASSGNWPSWGNTEAFF. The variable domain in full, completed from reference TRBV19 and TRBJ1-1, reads DGGITQSPKYLFRKEGQNVTLSCEQNLNHDAMYWYRQDPGQGLRLIYYSQIVNDFQKGDIAEGYSVSREKKESFPLTVTSAQKNPTAFYLCASSGNWPSWGNTEAFFGQGTRLTVV.

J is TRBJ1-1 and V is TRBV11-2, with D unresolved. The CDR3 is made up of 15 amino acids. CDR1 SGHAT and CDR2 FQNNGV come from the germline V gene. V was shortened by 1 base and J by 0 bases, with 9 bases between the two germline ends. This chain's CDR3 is CASSLGSSMNTEAFF. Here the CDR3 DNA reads TGTGCCAGCAGCTTAGGATCATCCATGAACACTGAAGCTTTCTTT.

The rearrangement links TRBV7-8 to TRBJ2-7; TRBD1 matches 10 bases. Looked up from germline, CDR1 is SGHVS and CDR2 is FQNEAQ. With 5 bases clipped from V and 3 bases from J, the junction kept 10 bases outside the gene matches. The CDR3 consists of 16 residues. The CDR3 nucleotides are TGTGCCAGCAGCCCCCGTCCGGGACAGGGGTTCTACGAGCAGTACTTC. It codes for CASSPRPGQGFYEQYF.

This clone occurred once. CDR3 nucleotides: TGTGCCAGCAGCTACCGGGGACAGAATTCGGGGGGTTACACCTTC. This gives the protein CASSYRGQNSGGYTF. The chain uses TRBV6-6 and TRBJ1-2, with TRBD1 identical over 7 bases. The length of the CDR3 is 15 residues. CDR1 MNHNY and CDR2 SVGAGI come from the germline V gene (reference sequence). Trimming cost V 6 bases and J 11 bases; bases outside gene matches: 18.

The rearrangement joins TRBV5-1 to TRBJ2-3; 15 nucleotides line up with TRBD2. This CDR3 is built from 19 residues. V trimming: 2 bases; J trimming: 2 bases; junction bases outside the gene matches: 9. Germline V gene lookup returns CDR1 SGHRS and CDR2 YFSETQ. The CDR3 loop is CASSFRTSGGAGNTDTQYF. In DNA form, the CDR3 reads TGCGCCAGCAGCTTTCGGACTAGCGGGGGGGCCGGGAACACAGATACGCAGTATTTT.

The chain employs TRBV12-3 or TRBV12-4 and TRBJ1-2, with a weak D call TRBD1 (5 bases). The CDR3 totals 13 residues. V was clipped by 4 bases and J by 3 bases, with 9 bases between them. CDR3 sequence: CASSSGMDYGYTF. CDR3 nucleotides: TGTGCCAGCAGTTCAGGGATGGACTATGGCTACACCTTC.

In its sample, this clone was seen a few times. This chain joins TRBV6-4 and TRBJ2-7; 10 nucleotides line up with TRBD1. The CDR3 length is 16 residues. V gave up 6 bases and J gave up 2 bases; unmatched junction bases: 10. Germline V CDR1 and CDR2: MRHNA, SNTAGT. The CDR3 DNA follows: TGTGCCAGCAGCACCCTCCCGGGACAGGGGACCTACGAGCAGTACTTC. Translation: CASSTLPGQGTYEQYF.

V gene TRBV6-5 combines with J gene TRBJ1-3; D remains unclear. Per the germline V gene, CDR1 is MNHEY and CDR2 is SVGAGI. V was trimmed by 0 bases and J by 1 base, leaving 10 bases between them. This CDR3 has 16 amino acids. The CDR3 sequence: CASSYSIGGSGNTIYF. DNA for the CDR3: TGTGCCAGCAGTTACTCGATTGGAGGGTCTGGAAACACCATATATTTT.